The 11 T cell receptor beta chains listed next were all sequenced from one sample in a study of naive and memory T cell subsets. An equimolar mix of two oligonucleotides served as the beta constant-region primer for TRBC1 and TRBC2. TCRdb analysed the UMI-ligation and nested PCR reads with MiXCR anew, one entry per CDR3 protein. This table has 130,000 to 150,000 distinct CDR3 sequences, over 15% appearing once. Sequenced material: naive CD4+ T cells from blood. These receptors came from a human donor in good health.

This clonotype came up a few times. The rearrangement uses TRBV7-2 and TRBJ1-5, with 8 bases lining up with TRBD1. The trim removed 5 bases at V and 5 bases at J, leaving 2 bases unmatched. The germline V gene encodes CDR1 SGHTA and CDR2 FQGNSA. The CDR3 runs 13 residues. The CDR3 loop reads CASSATGDQPQHF. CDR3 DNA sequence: TGTGCCAGCAGCGCGACAGGGGATCAGCCCCAGCATTTT.

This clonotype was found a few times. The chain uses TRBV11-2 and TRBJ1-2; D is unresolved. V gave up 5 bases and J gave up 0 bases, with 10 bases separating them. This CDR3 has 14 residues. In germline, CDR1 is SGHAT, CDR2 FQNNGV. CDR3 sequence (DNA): TGTGCCAGCAGCACACGGGAGACTAACTATGGCTACACCTTC. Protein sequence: CASSTRETNYGYTF.

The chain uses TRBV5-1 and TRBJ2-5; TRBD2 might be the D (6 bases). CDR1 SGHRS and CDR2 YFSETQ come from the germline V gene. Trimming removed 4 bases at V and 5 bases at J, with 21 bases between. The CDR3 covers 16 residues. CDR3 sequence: CASSLSPGETLETQYF. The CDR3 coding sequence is TGCGCCAGCAGCCTGAGTCCGGGGGAGACCCTGGAGACCCAGTACTTC.

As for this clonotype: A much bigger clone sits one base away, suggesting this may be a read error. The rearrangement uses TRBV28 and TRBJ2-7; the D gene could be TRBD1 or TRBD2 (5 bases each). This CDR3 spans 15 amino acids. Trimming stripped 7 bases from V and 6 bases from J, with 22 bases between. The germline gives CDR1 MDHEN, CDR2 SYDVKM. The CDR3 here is CASNEGPQWGCEQYF. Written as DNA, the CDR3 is TGTGCCAGCAATGAGGGGCCACAATGGGGTTGCGAGCAGTACTTC.

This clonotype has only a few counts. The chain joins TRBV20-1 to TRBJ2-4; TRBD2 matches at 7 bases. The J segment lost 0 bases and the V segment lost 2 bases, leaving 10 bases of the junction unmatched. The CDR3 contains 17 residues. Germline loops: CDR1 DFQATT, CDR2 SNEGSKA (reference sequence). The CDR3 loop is CSARSLAVLLAKNIQYF. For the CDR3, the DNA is TGCAGTGCTAGATCTCTAGCGGTCCTTCTAGCCAAAAACATTCAGTACTTC.

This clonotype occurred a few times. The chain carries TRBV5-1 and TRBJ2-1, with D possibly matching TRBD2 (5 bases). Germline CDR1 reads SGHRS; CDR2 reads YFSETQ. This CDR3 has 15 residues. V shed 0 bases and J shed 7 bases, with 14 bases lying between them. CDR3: CASSLEGAPGNEQFF. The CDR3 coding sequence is TGCGCCAGCAGCTTGGAGGGAGCACCGGGTAATGAGCAGTTCTTC. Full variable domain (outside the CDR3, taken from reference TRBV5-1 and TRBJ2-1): KAGVTQTPRYLIKTRGQQVTLSCSPISGHRSVSWYQQTPGQGLQFLFEYFSETQRNKGNFPGRFSGRQFSNSRSEMNVSTLELGDSALYLCASSLEGAPGNEQFFGPGTRLTVL.

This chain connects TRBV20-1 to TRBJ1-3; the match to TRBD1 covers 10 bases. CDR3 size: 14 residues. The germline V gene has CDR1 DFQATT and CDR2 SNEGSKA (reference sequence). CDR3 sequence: CSPQGDRGGNTIYF. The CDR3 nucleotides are TGCAGCCCGCAGGGGGACAGGGGTGGAAACACCATATATTTT.

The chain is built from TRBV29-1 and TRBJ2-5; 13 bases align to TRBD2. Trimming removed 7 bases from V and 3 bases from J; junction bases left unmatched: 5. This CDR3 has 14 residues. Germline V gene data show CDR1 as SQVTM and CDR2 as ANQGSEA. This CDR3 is CSADGTSGEETQYF. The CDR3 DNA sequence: TGCAGCGCCGACGGGACTAGCGGGGAAGAGACCCAGTACTTC.

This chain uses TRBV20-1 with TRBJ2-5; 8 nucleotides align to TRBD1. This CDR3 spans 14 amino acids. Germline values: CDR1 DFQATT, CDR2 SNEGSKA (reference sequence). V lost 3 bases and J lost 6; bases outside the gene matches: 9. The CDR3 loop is CSARDRATRQTQYF. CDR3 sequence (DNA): TGCAGTGCTAGGGACAGGGCAACACGACAGACCCAGTACTTC.

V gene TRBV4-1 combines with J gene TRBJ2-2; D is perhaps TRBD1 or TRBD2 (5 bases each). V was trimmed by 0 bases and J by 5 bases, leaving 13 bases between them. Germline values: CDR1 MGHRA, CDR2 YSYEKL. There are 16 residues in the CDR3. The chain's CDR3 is CASSQEWGSGTGELFF. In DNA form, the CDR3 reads TGCGCCAGCAGCCAAGAATGGGGGTCTGGAACCGGGGAGCTGTTTTTT.

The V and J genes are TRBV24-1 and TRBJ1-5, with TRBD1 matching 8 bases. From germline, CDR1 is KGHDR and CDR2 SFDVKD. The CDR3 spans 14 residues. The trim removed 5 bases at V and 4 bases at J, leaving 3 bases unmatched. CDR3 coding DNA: TGTGCCACCAGTGGGACAGGGTGGAATCAGCCCCAGCATTTT. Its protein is CATSGTGWNQPQHF.